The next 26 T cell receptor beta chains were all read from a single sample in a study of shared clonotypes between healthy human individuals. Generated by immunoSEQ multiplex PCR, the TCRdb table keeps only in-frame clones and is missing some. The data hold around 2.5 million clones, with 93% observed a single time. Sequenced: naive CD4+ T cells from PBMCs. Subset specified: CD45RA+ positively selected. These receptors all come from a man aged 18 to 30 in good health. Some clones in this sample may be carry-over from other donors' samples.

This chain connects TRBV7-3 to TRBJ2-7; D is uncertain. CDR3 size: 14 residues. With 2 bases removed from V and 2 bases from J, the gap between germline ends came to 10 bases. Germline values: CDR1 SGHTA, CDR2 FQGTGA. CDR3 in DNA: TGTGCCAGCAGCTTATCTGGCAGCCCCTACGAGCAGTACTTC. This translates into CASSLSGSPYEQYF.

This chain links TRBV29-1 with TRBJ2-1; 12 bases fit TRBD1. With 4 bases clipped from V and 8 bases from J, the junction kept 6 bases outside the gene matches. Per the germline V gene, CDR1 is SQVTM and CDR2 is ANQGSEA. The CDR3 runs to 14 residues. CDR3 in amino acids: CSVGWDRGRDEQFF. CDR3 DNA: TGCAGCGTTGGTTGGGACAGGGGGCGAGATGAGCAGTTCTTC.

CDR3 sequence: CAWSSLEREYGVPYEQYF. In DNA, the CDR3 is TGTGCCTGGAGTAGTTTGGAGCGGGAGTATGGGGTCCCCTACGAGCAGTACTTC. The genes are TRBV30 and TRBJ2-7; 8 positions match TRBD2. Germline-derived CDR1 and CDR2 are GTSNPN and SVGIG (reference sequence). The CDR3 extends over 18 amino acids. Trimming cost V 2 bases and J 2 bases; bases outside gene matches: 17.

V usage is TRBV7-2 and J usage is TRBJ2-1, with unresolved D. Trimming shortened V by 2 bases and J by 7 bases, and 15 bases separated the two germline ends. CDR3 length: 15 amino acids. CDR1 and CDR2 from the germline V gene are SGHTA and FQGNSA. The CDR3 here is CASSLLEVMGNEQFF. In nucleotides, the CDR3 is TGTGCCAGCAGCTTATTAGAAGTTATGGGGAATGAGCAGTTCTTC. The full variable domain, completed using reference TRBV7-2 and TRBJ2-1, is GAGVSQSPSNKVTEKGKDVELRCDPISGHTALYWYRQSLGQGLEFLIYFQGNSAPDKSGLPSDRFSAERTGGSVSTLTIQRTQQEDSAVYLCASSLLEVMGNEQFFGPGTRLTVL.

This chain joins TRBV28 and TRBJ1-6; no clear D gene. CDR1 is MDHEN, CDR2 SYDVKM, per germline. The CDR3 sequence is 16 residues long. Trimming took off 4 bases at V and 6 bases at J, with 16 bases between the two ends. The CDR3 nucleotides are TGTGCCAGCAGTTCCCAACCTTGGCCACCTAATTCACCCCTCCACTTT. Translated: CASSSQPWPPNSPLHF.

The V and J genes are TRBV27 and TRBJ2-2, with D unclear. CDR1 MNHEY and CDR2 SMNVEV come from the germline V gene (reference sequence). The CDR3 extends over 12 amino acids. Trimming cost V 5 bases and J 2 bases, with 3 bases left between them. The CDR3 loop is CASSHNTGELFF. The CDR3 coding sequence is TGTGCCAGCAGTCACAACACCGGGGAGCTGTTTTTT.

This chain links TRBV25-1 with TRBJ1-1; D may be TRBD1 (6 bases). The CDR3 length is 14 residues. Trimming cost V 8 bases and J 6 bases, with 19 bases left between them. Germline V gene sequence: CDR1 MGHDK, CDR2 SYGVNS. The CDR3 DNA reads TGTGCCAGCTCGGGGTCGTCAGGGGTGGCTGAAGCTTTCTTT. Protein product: CASSGSSGVAEAFF.

Here the CDR3 reads CASSGLAAPTTGELFF. The CDR3 nucleotides are TGTGCCAGCAGTGGACTAGCGGCCCCCACCACCGGGGAGCTGTTTTTT. The chain combines TRBV2 with TRBJ2-2; 9 bases line up with TRBD2. V lost 4 bases, J lost 4 bases, and 7 bases stayed unmatched. CDR3 length: 16 amino acids. CDR1 is SNHLY and CDR2 is FYNNEI in the germline V gene.

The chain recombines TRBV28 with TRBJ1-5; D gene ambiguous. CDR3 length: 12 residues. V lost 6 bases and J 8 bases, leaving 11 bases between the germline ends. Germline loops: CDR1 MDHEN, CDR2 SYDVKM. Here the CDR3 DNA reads TGTGCCAGCAGCTATGGGGTTGAGCCCCAGCATTTT. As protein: CASSYGVEPQHF.

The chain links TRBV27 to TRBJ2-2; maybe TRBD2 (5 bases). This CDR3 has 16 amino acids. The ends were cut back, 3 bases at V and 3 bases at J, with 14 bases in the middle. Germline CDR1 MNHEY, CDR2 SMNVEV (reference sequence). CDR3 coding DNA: TGTGCCAGCAGTTTTTGGTCATACGGGGACACCGGGGAGCTGTTTTTT. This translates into CASSFWSYGDTGELFF.

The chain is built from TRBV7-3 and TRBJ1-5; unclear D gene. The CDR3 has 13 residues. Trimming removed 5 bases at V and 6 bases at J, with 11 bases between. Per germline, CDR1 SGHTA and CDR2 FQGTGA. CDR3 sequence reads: CASSAGFRQPQHF. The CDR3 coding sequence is TGTGCCAGCAGCGCCGGCTTTCGTCAGCCCCAGCATTTT.

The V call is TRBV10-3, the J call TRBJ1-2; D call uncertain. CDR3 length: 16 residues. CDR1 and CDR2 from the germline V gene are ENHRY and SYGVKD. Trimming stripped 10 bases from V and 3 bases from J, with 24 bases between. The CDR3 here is CATIRTPSVVYYGYTF. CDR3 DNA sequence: TGTGCCACTATACGTACCCCGAGCGTCGTTTACTATGGCTACACCTTC.

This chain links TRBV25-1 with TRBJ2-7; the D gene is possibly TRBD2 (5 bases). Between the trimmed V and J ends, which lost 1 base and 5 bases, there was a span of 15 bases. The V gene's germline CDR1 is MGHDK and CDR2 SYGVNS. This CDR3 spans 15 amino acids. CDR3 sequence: CASSESRALSHEQYF. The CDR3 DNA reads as TGTGCCAGCAGTGAATCGAGGGCGTTGAGCCACGAGCAGTACTTC.

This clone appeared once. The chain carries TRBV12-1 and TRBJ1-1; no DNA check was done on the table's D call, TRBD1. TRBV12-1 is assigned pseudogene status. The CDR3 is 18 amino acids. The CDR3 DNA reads TGTGCCAGCAGCTTTGAGGGCGTGGGACAGGGACTGAACACTGAAGCTTTCTTT. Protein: CASSFEGVGQGLNTEAFF.

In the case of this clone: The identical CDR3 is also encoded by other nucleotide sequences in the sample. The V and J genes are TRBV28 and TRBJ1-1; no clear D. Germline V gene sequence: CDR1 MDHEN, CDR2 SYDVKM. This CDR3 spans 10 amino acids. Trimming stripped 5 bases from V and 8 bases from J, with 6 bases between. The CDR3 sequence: CASSRSEAFF. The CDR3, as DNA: TGTGCCAGCAGTCGGTCCGAAGCTTTCTTT. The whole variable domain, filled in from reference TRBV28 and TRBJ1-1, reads DVKVTQSSRYLVKRTGEKVFLECVQDMDHENMFWYRQDPGLGLRLIYFSYDVKMKEKGDIPEGYSVSREKKERFSLILESASTNQTSMYLCASSRSEAFFGQGTRLTVV.

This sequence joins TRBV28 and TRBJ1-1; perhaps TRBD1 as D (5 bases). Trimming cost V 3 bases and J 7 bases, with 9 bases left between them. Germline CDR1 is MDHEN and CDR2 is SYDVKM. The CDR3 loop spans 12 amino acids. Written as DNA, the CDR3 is TGTGCCAGCAGTTTGGGGGATCGTGAAGCTTTCTTT. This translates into CASSLGDREAFF.

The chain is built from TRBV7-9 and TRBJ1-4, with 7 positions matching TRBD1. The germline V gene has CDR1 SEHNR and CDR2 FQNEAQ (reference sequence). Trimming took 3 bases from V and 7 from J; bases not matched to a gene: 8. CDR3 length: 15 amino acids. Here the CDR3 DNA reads TGTGCCAGCAGCTTTCAGGGGGTTCCAGGTGAAAAACTGTTTTTT. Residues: CASSFQGVPGEKLFF.

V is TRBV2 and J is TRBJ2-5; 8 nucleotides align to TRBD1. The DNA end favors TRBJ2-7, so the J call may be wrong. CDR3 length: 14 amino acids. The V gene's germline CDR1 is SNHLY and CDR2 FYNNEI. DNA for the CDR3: TGTGCCAGCAGTCGACAGGGGCCTCCGTACGAGCAGTACTTC. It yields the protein CASSRQGPPYEQYF.

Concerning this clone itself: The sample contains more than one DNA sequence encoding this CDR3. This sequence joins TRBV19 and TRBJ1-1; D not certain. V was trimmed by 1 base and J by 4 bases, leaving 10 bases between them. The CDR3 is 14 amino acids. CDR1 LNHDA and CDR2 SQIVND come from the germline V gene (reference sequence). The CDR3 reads CASSIGAGGTEAFF. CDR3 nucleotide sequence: TGTGCCAGTAGTATAGGGGCTGGAGGCACTGAAGCTTTCTTT.

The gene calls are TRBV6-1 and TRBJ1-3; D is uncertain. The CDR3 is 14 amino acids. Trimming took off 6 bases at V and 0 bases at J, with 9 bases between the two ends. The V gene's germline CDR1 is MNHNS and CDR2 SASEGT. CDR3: CASSLTRSGNTIYF. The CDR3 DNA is TGTGCCAGCAGCTTGACTCGCTCTGGAAACACCATATATTTT.

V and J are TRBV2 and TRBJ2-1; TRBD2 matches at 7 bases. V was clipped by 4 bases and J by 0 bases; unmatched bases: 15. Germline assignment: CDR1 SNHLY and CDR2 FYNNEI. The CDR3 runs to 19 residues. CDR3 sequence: CASSGGLFIRGGSYNEQFF. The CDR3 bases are TGTGCCAGCAGTGGGGGACTATTTATTAGGGGAGGCTCCTACAATGAGCAGTTCTTC. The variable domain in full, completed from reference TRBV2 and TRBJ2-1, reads EPEVTQTPSHQVTQMGQEVILRCVPISNHLYFYWYRQILGQKVEFLVSFYNNEISEKSEIFDDQFSVERPDGSNFTLKIRSTKLEDSAMYFCASSGGLFIRGGSYNEQFFGPGTRLTVL.

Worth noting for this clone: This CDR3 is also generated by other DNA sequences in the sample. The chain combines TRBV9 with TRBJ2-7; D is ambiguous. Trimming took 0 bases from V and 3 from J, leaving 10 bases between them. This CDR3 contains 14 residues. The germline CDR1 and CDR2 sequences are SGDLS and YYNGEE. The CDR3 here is CASSVAPRSYEQYF. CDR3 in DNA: TGTGCCAGCAGCGTAGCTCCCAGGAGCTACGAGCAGTACTTC. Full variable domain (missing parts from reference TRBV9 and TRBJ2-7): DSGVTQTPKHLITATGQRVTLRCSPRSGDLSVYWYQQSLDQGLQFLIQYYNGEERAKGNILERFSAQQFPDLHSELNLSSLELGDSALYFCASSVAPRSYEQYFGPGTRLTVT.

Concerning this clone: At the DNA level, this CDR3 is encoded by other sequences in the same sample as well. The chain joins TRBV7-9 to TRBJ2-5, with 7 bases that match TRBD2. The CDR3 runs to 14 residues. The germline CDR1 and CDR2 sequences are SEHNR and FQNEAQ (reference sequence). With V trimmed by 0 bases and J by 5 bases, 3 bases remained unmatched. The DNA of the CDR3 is TGTGCCAGCAGCTTAGCGGGGGGGTCGGAGACCCAGTACTTC. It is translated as CASSLAGGSETQYF.

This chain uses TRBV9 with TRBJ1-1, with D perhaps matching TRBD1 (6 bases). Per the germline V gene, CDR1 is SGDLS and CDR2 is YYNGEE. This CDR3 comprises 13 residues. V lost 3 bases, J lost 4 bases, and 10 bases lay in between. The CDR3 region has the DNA TGTGCCAGCAGCGAAAGGGGGGTCACTGAAGCTTTCTTT. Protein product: CASSERGVTEAFF.

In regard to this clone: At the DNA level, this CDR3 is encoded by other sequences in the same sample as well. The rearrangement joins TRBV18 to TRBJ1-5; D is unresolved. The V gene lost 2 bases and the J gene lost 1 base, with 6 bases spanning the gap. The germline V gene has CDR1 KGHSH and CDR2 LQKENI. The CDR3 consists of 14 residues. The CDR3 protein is CASSPGFSNQPQHF. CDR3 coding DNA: TGTGCCAGCTCACCAGGGTTCAGCAATCAGCCCCAGCATTTT. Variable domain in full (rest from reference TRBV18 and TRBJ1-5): NAGVMQNPRHLVRRRGQEARLRCSPMKGHSHVYWYRQLPEEGLKFMVYLQKENIIDESGMPKERFSAEFPKEGPSILRIQQVVRGDSAAYFCASSPGFSNQPQHFGDGTRLSIL.

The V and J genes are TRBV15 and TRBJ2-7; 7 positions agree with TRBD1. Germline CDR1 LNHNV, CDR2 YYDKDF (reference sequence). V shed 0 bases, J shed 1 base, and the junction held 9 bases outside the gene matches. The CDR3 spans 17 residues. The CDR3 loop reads CATSRDRNGRGSYEQYF. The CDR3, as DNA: TGTGCCACCAGCAGAGATAGAAACGGCAGGGGGTCCTACGAGCAGTACTTC.